Shown below are 24 T cell receptor beta chains from a single sample sequenced in a study of blood T cell repertoires in COVID-19. Generated by immunoSEQ multiplex PCR, the TCRdb table keeps only in-frame clones and is missing some. Altogether about 330,000 clones are present, approximately 90% being singletons, with the ten largest covering just over 9.5%. The sequencing sample was made of peripheral blood. All receptors derive from a young man with COVID-19, enrolled during active disease.

The rearrangement uses TRBV7-2 and TRBJ1-5, with a possible D match to TRBD1 (6 bases). Germline V gives CDR1 SGHTA, CDR2 FQGNSA. V was pared by 2 bases and J by 1 base, with 9 bases between. The CDR3 loop spans 15 amino acids. The CDR3 reads CASSLKGQSNQPQHF. In DNA, the CDR3 is TGTGCCAGCAGCTTAAAAGGACAGAGCAATCAGCCCCAGCATTTT.

The chain links TRBV30 to TRBJ2-2, with TRBD2 matching 15 bases. Germline values: CDR1 GTSNPN, CDR2 SVGIG (reference sequence). CDR3 length equals 19 residues. V lost 2 bases to trimming and J lost 3 bases; unmatched junction nucleotides: 10. CDR3 bases: TGTGCCTGGAGTTCAATCCGGACTAGCGGGAGGGCGGACACCGGGGAGCTGTTTTTT. It translates to CAWSSIRTSGRADTGELFF.

This clone was observed at least ten times. The chain couples TRBV5-1 to TRBJ1-5, with D maybe TRBD1 (6 bases). The V gene lost 4 bases and the J gene lost 5 bases, with 16 bases spanning the gap. This CDR3 contains 15 residues. Per germline, CDR1 SGHRS and CDR2 YFSETQ. In nucleotides, the CDR3 is TGCGCCAGCAGCCCGGACGGGACACTTTATCAGCCCCAGCATTTT. Translated: CASSPDGTLYQPQHF.

This chain joins TRBV7-6 and TRBJ2-7; tentatively, D is TRBD1 (5 bases). This CDR3 has 14 amino acids. In germline, CDR1 is SGHVS, CDR2 FNYEAQ. Trimming pared 4 bases from V and 3 bases from J, leaving 13 bases between. The CDR3 DNA sequence: TGTGCCAGCAGCTCTCCCCGCCAGGGCTACGAGCAGTACTTC. Encoded protein: CASSSPRQGYEQYF.

This clone is a singleton in its sample. Germline and junction disagree at one end, which may indicate a read error. V usage is TRBV7-2 and J usage is TRBJ2-3; D might be TRBD2 (6 bases). Germline loops: CDR1 SGHTA, CDR2 FQGNSA. The CDR3 length is 17 residues. CDR3 region: CASSLVGTSSSTDTQYF. CDR3 nucleotides: TGTGCCAGCAGTTTAGTGGGTACTAGCTCAAGCACAGATACGCAGTATTTT.

The chain employs TRBV4-3 and TRBJ1-2; tentatively, D is TRBD1 (6 bases). CDR3 size: 16 residues. V was cut by 4 bases and J by 6 bases, with 21 bases left in between. Per the germline V gene, CDR1 is LGHNA and CDR2 is YSLEER. The CDR3 DNA follows: TGCGCCAGCAGCCTTACCGGGACATCTTCTATCAATGGCTACACCTTC. Amino acid sequence: CASSLTGTSSINGYTF.

V is TRBV11-2 and J is TRBJ2-7; 7 nucleotides line up with TRBD2. The CDR3 has 16 residues. V was pared by 6 bases and J by 7 bases, with 18 bases of the junction left unmatched. Germline V gene data show CDR1 as SGHAT and CDR2 as FQNNGV. This chain's CDR3 is CASRGKYGGRVREQYF. CDR3 nucleotides: TGTGCCAGCAGGGGTAAATATGGAGGGAGGGTGAGAGAGCAGTACTTC. Complete variable domain (other parts from reference TRBV11-2 and TRBJ2-7): EAGVAQSPRYKIIEKRQSVAFWCNPISGHATLYWYQQILGQGPKLLIQFQNNGVVDDSQLPKDRFSAERLKGVDSTLKIQPAKLEDSAVYLCASRGKYGGRVREQYFGPGTRLTVT.

This chain connects TRBV4-3 to TRBJ2-7; 8 bases are shared with TRBD2. Germline CDR1 and CDR2: LGHNA and YSLEER. The CDR3 is made up of 16 amino acids. V shed 3 bases, J shed 5 bases, and the junction held 12 bases outside the gene matches. CDR3 in DNA: TGCGCCAGCAGCCATTACAGAGCCGGGACTAGGAACGAGCAGTACTTC. It codes for CASSHYRAGTRNEQYF.

The rearrangement joins TRBV5-1 to TRBJ2-2; maybe TRBD2 (6 bases). This CDR3 contains 17 residues. Germline V lookup: CDR1 SGHRS, CDR2 YFSETQ. The V end was cut by 3 bases, the J end by 4 bases, with 19 bases between. CDR3 sequence reads: CASSSLGGYSATGELFF. The CDR3 nucleotides read TGCGCCAGCAGCTCCCTTGGGGGGTACTCCGCCACCGGGGAGCTGTTTTTT.

Worth noting for this clone: Other DNA sequences in this specimen translate into the identical CDR3. The chain employs TRBV18 and TRBJ2-2; D uncertain. Germline lookup yields CDR1 KGHSH and CDR2 LQKENI. V lost 3 bases, J lost 5 bases, and 4 bases lay in between. CDR3 length equals 12 residues. The CDR3 DNA reads as TGTGCCAGCTCACCTCGTACCGGGGAGCTGTTTTTT. Amino acids: CASSPRTGELFF.

The chain has TRBV9 and TRBJ2-4, with 9 bases fitting TRBD1. The length of the CDR3 is 12 residues. The trim removed 3 bases at V and 13 bases at J, leaving 5 bases unmatched. Germline loops: CDR1 SGDLS, CDR2 YYNGEE. The CDR3 sequence is CASSASTGGQYF. The CDR3, as DNA: TGTGCCAGCAGCGCTTCGACAGGGGGACAGTACTTC.

The J gene is TRBJ1-3, the V gene TRBV9; 10 nucleotides align to TRBD1. Unmatched junction bases numbered 4, after V lost 4 bases and J lost 0 bases. The CDR3 loop spans 16 amino acids. Germline CDR1 and CDR2: SGDLS and YYNGEE. The CDR3 loop reads CASSPGTGVSGNTIYF. DNA of the CDR3: TGTGCCAGCAGCCCCGGGACAGGGGTCTCTGGAAACACCATATATTTT.

This clone was detected once. V usage is TRBV29-1 and J usage is TRBJ1-2; a possible D gene is TRBD1 (5 bases). The V end lost 2 bases, the J end lost 8 bases, and 15 bases lay between the germline ends. The CDR3 totals 13 residues. From germline, CDR1 is SQVTM and CDR2 ANQGSEA. In nucleotides, the CDR3 is TGCAGCGTTGAATTCAGGGCGGGGGGGGGCTACACCTTC. Residues: CSVEFRAGGGYTF.

This rearrangement joins TRBV30 to TRBJ1-1; 8 nucleotides align to TRBD1. The germline V gene has CDR1 GTSNPN and CDR2 SVGIG (reference sequence). This CDR3 comprises 18 residues. V was pared by 0 bases and J by 0 bases, with 12 bases of the junction left unmatched. The chain's CDR3 is CAWSVGGSDRAMNTEAFF. CDR3 nucleotide sequence: TGTGCCTGGAGTGTAGGGGGGTCGGACAGGGCCATGAACACTGAAGCTTTCTTT.

V and J are TRBV6-5 and TRBJ2-3, with 9 bases that match TRBD1. This CDR3 spans 15 amino acids. V gave up 5 bases and J gave up 4 bases; unmatched junction bases: 7. Germline CDR1 is MNHEY and CDR2 is SVGAGI. The DNA of the CDR3 is TGTGCCAGCAGTCTACAGGGGGCAGGTGCAGATACGCAGTATTTT. This sequence encodes CASSLQGAGADTQYF.

This clone was detected only a few times. The chain's CDR3 is CSVEGITPGNTIYF. The CDR3 region has the DNA TGCAGCGTTGAGGGCATCACTCCTGGAAACACCATATATTTT. V and J are TRBV29-1 and TRBJ1-3, with D uncertain. The CDR3 sequence is 14 residues long. Germline CDR1 is SQVTM and CDR2 is ANQGSEA. V was pared by 3 bases and J by 2 bases, with 11 bases between.

J is TRBJ2-2 and V is TRBV3-1 (or the pseudogene TRBV3-2); D possibly corresponds to TRBD2 (6 bases). The CDR3 runs to 15 residues. CDR1 is LGHDT, CDR2 YNNKEL, per germline (reference sequence). Trimming left V 6 bases short and J 6 bases short, with 17 bases between. Written as DNA, the CDR3 is TGTGCCAGCAGTCCGACCACGACTAGTTCCGGGGAGCTGTTTTTT. Translation gives CASSPTTTSSGELFF.

The rearrangement joins TRBV6-5 to TRBJ2-5; no reliable D call. V lost 2 bases, J lost 5 bases, and 9 bases lay in between. This CDR3 spans 13 amino acids. Germline V gene lookup returns CDR1 MNHEY and CDR2 SVGAGI. CDR3 in amino acids: CASSYQVTETQYF. The CDR3 DNA follows: TGTGCCAGCAGTTACCAGGTCACCGAGACCCAGTACTTC.

The rearrangement uses TRBV19 and TRBJ1-5, with TRBD1 matching over 10 bases. The germline CDR1 and CDR2 sequences are LNHDA and SQIVND (reference sequence). CDR3 length equals 14 residues. V dropped 11 bases and J dropped 4; count of bases not matched to a gene: 8. The CDR3: CAGATGGLNQPQHF. The CDR3 coding sequence is TGTGCCGGAGCGACAGGGGGCCTTAATCAGCCCCAGCATTTT.

The sample holds many counts of this clone. The rearrangement links TRBV5-4 to TRBJ2-4; TRBD1 agrees at 10 bases. V was clipped by 0 bases and J by 8 bases; unmatched bases: 8. CDR3 length: 16 amino acids. Per germline, CDR1 SGHNT and CDR2 YYREEE (reference sequence). CDR3 region: CASSLGGTGVIYIQYF. The CDR3, as DNA: TGTGCCAGCAGCTTGGGGGGGACAGGGGTAATATACATTCAGTACTTC.

This chain uses TRBV11-2 with TRBJ1-4; D uncertain. Germline values: CDR1 SGHAT, CDR2 FQNNGV. Trimming removed 4 bases from V and 0 bases from J, with 9 bases in between. The CDR3 consists of 15 residues. CDR3 sequence (DNA): TGTGCCAGCAGCTCCAACATCGCAACTAATGAAAAACTGTTTTTT. It codes for CASSSNIATNEKLFF.

The chain employs TRBV27 and TRBJ2-7; perhaps TRBD2 as D (6 bases). This CDR3 has 16 amino acids. V lost 4 bases and J lost 0, with 16 bases in between. Per the germline V gene, CDR1 is MNHEY and CDR2 is SMNVEV (reference sequence). CDR3 region: CASSSGPGVYSYEQYF. In nucleotides, the CDR3 is TGTGCCAGCAGTTCAGGTCCGGGGGTATACTCCTACGAGCAGTACTTC.

The gene calls are TRBV9 and TRBJ1-2; 8 nucleotides agree with TRBD1. Germline V gene sequence: CDR1 SGDLS, CDR2 YYNGEE. The trim removed 3 bases at V and 6 bases at J, leaving 4 bases unmatched. This CDR3 has 13 amino acids. CDR3 coding DNA: TGTGCCAGCAGCGGACGGACAGGGAATGGCTACACCTTC. Residues: CASSGRTGNGYTF.

The V and J genes are TRBV16 and TRBJ1-3; a possible D gene is TRBD1 (5 bases). This CDR3 is built from 14 residues. Trimming removed 2 bases at V and 4 bases at J, with 9 bases between. Germline CDR1 and CDR2: KGHSY and FQNENV. The CDR3 DNA sequence: TGTGCCAGCAGCCAAGTCGACAGCGGAAACACCATATATTTT. This gives the protein CASSQVDSGNTIYF.